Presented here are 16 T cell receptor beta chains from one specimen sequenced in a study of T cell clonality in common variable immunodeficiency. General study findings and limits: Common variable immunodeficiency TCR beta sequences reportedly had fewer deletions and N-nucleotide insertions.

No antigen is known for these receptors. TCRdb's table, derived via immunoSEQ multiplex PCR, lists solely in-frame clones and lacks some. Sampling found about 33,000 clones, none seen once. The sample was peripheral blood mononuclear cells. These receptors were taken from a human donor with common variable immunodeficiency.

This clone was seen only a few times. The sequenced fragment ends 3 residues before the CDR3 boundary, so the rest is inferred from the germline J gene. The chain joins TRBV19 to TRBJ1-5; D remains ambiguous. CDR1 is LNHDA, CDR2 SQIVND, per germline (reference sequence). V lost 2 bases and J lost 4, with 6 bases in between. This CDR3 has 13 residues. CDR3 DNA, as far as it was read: TGTGCCAGTAGTATAAATCGTAATCAGCCC. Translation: CASSINRNQP. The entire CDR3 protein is CASSINRNQPQHF.

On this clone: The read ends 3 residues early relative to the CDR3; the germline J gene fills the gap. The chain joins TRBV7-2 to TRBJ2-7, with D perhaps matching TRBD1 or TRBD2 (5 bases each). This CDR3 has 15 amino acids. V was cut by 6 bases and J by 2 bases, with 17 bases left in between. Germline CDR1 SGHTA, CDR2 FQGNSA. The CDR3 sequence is CASSNVPEGPYEQYF. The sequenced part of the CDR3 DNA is TGTGCCAGCAGTAATGTCCCCGAGGGGCCCTACGAG.

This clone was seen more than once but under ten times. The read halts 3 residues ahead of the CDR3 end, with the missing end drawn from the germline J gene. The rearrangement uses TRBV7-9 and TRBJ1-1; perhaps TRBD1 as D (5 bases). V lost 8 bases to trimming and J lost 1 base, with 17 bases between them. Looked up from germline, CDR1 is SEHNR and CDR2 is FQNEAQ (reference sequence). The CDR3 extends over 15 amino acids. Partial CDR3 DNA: TGTGCCAGCTTCCGGGGGGGATCCTCGAACACTGAA. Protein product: CASFRGGSSNTE. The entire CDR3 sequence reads CASFRGGSSNTEAFF.

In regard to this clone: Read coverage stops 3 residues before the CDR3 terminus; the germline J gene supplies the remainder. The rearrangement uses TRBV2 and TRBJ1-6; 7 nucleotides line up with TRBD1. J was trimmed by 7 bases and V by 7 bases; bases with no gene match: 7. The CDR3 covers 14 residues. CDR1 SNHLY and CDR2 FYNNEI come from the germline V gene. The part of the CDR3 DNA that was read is TGTGCCAGCAAACCCGGGACAGCCAATTCACCC. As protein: CASKPGTANSP. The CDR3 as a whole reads CASKPGTANSPLHF.

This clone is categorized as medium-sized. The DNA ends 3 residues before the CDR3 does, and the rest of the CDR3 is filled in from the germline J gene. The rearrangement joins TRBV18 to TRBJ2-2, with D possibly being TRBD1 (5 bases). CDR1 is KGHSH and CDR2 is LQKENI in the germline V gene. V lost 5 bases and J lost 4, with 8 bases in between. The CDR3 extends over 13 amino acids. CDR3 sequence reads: CASSADSTGELFF. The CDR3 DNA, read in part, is TGTGCCAGCTCAGCTGACAGCACCGGGGAG.

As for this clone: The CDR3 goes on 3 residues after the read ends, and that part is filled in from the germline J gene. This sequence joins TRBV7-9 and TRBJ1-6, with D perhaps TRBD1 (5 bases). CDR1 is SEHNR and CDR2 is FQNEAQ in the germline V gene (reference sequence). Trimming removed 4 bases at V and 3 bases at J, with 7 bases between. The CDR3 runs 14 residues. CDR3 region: CASSSTVYNSPLHF. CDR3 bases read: TGTGCCAGCAGCTCGACAGTCTATAATTCACCC.

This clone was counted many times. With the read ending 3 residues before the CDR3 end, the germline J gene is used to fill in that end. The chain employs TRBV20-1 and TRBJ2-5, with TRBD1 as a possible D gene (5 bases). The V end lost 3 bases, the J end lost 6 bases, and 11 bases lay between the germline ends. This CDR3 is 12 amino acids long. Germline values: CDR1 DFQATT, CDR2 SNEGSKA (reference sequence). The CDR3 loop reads CSASLTAKTQYF. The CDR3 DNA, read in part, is TGCAGTGCTAGTTTGACAGCAAAGACC.

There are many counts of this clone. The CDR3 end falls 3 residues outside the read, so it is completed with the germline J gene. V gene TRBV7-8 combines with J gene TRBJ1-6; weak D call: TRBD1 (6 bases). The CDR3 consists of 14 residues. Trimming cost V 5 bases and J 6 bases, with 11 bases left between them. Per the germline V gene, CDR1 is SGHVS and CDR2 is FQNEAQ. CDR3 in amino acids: CASSAGTSNSPLHF. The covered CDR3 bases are TGTGCCAGCAGCGCCGGGACAAGTAATTCACCC.

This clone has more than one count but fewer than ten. Partial CDR3 DNA: TGTGCCAGCAGCCCCACTAGTGCGGGGGGGATGAGCGGGGAG. It translates to CASSPTSAGGMSGE. The full CDR3 sequence reads CASSPTSAGGMSGELFF. The rearrangement links TRBV6-2 or TRBV6-3 to TRBJ2-2; 9 bases align to TRBD2. The missing CDR3 end, 3 residues past where the read stops, is filled in from the germline J gene. This CDR3 region has 17 residues. The trim removed 6 bases at V and 7 bases at J, leaving 15 bases unmatched. CDR1 and CDR2 from the germline V gene are MNHEY and SVGEGT.

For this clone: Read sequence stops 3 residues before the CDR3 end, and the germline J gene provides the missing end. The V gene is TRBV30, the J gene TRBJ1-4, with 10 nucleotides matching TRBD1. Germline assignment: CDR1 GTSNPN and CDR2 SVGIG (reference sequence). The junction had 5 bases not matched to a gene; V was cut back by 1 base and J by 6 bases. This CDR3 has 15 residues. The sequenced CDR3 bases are TGTGCCTGGAGTGAGCGACAGGGGGCTTATGAAAAA. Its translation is CAWSERQGAYEK. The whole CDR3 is CAWSERQGAYEKLFF.

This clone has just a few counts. The sequenced CDR3 bases are TGTGCCAGTCTCGGGGGTAGTGGCGATACG. Its protein is CASLGGSGDT. The whole CDR3 protein reads CASLGGSGDTQYF. V and J are TRBV19 and TRBJ2-3; maybe TRBD2 (6 bases). The read comes to an end 3 residues before the CDR3 does, leaving the germline J gene to fill in the end. The V gene's germline CDR1 is LNHDA and CDR2 SQIVND (reference sequence). Trimming cost V 8 bases and J 6 bases, with 15 bases left between them. The CDR3 has 13 amino acids.

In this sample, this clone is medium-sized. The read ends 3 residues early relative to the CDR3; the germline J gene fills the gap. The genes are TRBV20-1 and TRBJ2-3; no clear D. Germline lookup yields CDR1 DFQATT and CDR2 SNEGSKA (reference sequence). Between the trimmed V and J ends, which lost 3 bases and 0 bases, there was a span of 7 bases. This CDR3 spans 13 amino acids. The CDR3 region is CSASFGSTDTQYF. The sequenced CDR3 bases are TGCAGTGCTAGCTTCGGTAGCACAGATACG.

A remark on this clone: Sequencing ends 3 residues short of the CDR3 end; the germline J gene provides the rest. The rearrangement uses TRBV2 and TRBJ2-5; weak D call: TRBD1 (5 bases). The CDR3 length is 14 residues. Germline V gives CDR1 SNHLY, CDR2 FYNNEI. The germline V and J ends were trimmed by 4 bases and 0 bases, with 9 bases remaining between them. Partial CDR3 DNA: TGTGCCAGCAGTGGAGGCAGGGACCAAGAGACC. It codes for CASSGGRDQET. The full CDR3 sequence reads CASSGGRDQETQYF.

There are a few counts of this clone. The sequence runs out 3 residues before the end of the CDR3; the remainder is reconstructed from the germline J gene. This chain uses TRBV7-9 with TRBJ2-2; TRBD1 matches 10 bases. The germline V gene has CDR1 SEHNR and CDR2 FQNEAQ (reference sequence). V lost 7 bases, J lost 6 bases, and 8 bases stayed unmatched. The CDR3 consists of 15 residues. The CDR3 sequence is CASTLWTGGSGELFF. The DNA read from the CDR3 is TGTGCCAGCACCCTGTGGACAGGGGGTTCCGGGGAG.

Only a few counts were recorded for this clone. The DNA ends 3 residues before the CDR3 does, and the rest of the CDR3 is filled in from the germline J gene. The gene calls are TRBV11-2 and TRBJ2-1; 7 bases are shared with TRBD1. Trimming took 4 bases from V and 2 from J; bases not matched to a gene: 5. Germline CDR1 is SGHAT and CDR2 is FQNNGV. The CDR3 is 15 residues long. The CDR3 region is CASSSQGSPYNEQFF. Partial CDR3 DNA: TGTGCCAGCAGCTCACAGGGGTCTCCCTACAATGAG. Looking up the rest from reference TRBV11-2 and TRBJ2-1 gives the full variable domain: EAGVAQSPRYKIIEKRQSVAFWCNPISGHATLYWYQQILGQGPKLLIQFQNNGVVDDSQLPKDRFSAERLKGVDSTLKIQPAKLEDSAVYLCASSSQGSPYNEQFFGPGTRLTVL.

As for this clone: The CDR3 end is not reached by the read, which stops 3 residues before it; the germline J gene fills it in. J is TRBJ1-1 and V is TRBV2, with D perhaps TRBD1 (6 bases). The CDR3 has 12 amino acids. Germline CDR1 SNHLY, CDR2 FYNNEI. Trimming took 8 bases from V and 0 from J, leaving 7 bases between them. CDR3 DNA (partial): TGTGCCAGCGAGGGGGTGAACACTGAA. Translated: CASEGVNTE. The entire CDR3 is CASEGVNTEAFF.